This entry describes one T cell receptor beta chain. TCRdb keeps only in-frame clones here, not all; method: immunoSEQ multiplex PCR. The data include some 31,000 clones; the top ten clones carry approximately 8.1%. The sample comes from a study of Tregs in tolerant kidney transplant recipients. Sequenced material: CD8+ T cells from blood, taken before the transplant. The source is a human donor who received a combined kidney and bone marrow transplant.

Partial CDR3 DNA: TGTGCCAGTAGGGTTAGCGGCCCCACCGGGGAG. It codes for CASRVSGPTGE. Given in full, the CDR3 is CASRVSGPTGELFF. This chain connects TRBV19 to TRBJ2-2, with D maybe TRBD2 (6 bases). The CDR3 is cut off 3 residues early in the read; its end comes from the germline J gene. The CDR3 is 14 amino acids. With 6 bases removed from V and 4 bases from J, the gap between germline ends came to 12 bases. The germline V gene has CDR1 LNHDA and CDR2 SQIVND (reference sequence).